This T cell receptor beta chain was sequenced for a study of shared clonotypes between healthy human individuals. CDR3 length: 13 residues. V lost 8 bases to trimming and J lost 3 bases, with 11 bases between them. Germline assignment: CDR1 MNHEY and CDR2 SVGAGI. Evenly divided among several immunoSEQ plates was the genomic DNA of each subset. The method was immunoSEQ multiplex PCR; TCRdb's version includes in-frame clones alone and lacks a portion of them. The sample carries under 2,500,000 clones, almost 96% recorded once. Study-level points and caveats: Among non-shared clonotypes, generation probabilities were lower than among those shared by all four donors. Sampling involved blood alone; tissue repertoires likely differ.

Regarding this clone: The target antigen is unknown.

The sample comprised naive CD4+ T cells sorted from blood. Stated subset: CD45RA+ positively selected. The genes are TRBV6-5 and TRBJ1-5; D might be TRBD1 (5 bases). The clonotype comes from a man aged 18 to 30 in good health. CDR3 amino acids: CASGGAFNQPQHF. CDR3 DNA: TGTGCCAGCGGCGGGGCGTTCAATCAGCCCCAGCATTTT.